The 3 T cell receptor beta chains reported below all come from one sample, sequenced in a study of CD8+ T cells in alopecia areata. RNA was isolated and reverse transcribed to cDNA, the sequencing template. Generated by immunoSEQ multiplex PCR, the TCRdb table keeps only in-frame clones and is missing some. The repertoire holds 95,000 to 110,000 clones, with roughly 84% as singletons. The treatment is: oral pan-JAK inhibitor, 5-10 mg twice daily. The sample here was CD8+ T cells sorted from blood, taken at week 24, from a patient treated with tofacitinib. The receptors stem from a human donor with alopecia areata.

The chain has TRBV13 and TRBJ2-3; no clear D gene. Germline CDR1 is PRHDT and CDR2 is FYEKMQ (reference sequence). Trimming pared 2 bases from V and 1 base from J, leaving 7 bases between. The CDR3 is 14 residues long. The CDR3 loop reads CASSLRYGTDTQYF. CDR3 in DNA: TGTGCCAGCAGCTTAAGGTACGGCACAGATACGCAGTATTTT.

The chain is built from TRBV7-9 and TRBJ1-2; D remains ambiguous. With 2 bases removed from V and 1 base from J, the gap between germline ends came to 11 bases. The CDR3 is 15 amino acids. Germline V gives CDR1 SEHNR, CDR2 FQNEAQ (reference sequence). The CDR3 DNA is TGTGCCAGCAGCTTACTCGACTCCAATAACTATGGCTACACCTTC. Translation: CASSLLDSNNYGYTF.

This chain links TRBV4-1 with TRBJ1-1; no definite D call. The CDR3 runs 14 residues. V dropped 4 bases and J dropped 7 bases, with 16 bases sitting between them. Per the germline V gene, CDR1 is MGHRA and CDR2 is YSYEKL. The CDR3 region is CASSRIVKSIEAFF. The CDR3 DNA follows: TGCGCCAGCAGCCGCATCGTCAAGAGTATTGAAGCTTTCTTT.